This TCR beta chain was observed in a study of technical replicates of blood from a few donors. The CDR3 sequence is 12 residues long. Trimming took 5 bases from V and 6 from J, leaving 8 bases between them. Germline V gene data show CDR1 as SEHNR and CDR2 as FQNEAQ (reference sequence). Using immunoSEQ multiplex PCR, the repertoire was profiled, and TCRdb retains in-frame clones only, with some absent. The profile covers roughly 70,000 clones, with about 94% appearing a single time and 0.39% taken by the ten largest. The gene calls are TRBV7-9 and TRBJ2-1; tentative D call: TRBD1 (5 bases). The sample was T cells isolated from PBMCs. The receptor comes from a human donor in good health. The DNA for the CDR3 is TGTGCCAGCAGCGTAGACAGCAATGAGCAGTTCTTC. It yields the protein CASSVDSNEQFF.